These 19 T cell receptor beta chains came from one sample sequenced in a study of cytomegalovirus exposure and HLA in healthy donors. PCR involved 60 Vbeta and 13 Jbeta primers. TCRdb keeps only in-frame clones here, not all; method: immunoSEQ multiplex PCR. The sample shows about 200,000 clones, 65% to 80% of them seen only once. Sequences were obtained from PBMCs. The receptors shown here come from a man between 50 and 59 years old in good health and CMV-seronegative.

The chain carries TRBV6-1 and TRBJ2-1, with a tentative D call TRBD2 (6 bases). CDR1 MNHNS and CDR2 SASEGT come from the germline V gene. The CDR3 length is 15 residues. The ends were cut back, 1 base at V and 12 bases at J, with 19 bases in the middle. The CDR3, as DNA: TGTGCCAGCAGTGAAGGGACTAACCGTCCCGCGGGGCAGTTCTTC. It specifies CASSEGTNRPAGQFF.

This clone has a single count. The rearrangement joins TRBV5-1 to TRBJ1-2, with no clear D. Trimming pared 1 base from V and 8 bases from J, leaving 15 bases between. The CDR3 is 14 residues long. Germline V gene data show CDR1 as SGHRS and CDR2 as YFSETQ. CDR3 loop: CASSLSQRMIGYTF. The CDR3 nucleotides read TGCGCCAGCAGCTTGTCCCAGAGGATGATAGGCTACACCTTC.

The rearrangement links TRBV6-5 to TRBJ2-7; 8 bases are a match to TRBD1. Germline lookup yields CDR1 MNHEY and CDR2 SVGAGI. This CDR3 region has 14 residues. V shed 2 bases and J 4 bases; nucleotides not matched to a gene: 4. DNA of the CDR3: TGTGCCAGCAGTTACATTCAGGGGGCTTACGAGCAGTACTTC. Protein sequence: CASSYIQGAYEQYF.

CDR3 DNA sequence: TGTGCCAGCAGCCCACTAGCGGGACACTACAATGAGCAGTTCTTC. Protein: CASSPLAGHYNEQFF. This rearrangement joins TRBV4-2 to TRBJ2-1; 10 nucleotides line up with TRBD2. Germline CDR1 LGHNA, CDR2 YNFKEQ. J lost 3 bases, V lost 4 bases, and 3 bases had no gene match. This CDR3 region has 15 residues.

This clone was seen only a few times. The CDR3 DNA reads as TGTGCCAGCAGTTACAGAGGGGGGGAAGTCGACGAGCAGTACTTC. Translating gives CASSYRGGEVDEQYF. This chain uses TRBV6-5 with TRBJ2-7; the D gene is possibly TRBD2 (7 bases). Germline loops: CDR1 MNHEY, CDR2 SVGAGI. V was trimmed by 2 bases and J by 5 bases, leaving 16 bases between them. CDR3 size: 15 residues.

The sample holds a few counts of this clone. The rearrangement joins TRBV6-5 to TRBJ1-6; D is ambiguous. This CDR3 has 11 residues. Trimming shortened V by 5 bases and J by 7 bases, and 3 bases separated the two germline ends. The germline V gene has CDR1 MNHEY and CDR2 SVGAGI. The CDR3 nucleotides read TGTGCCAGCAGTGAGAATTCACCCCTCCACTTT. It codes for CASSENSPLHF.

This clone has just one count. The chain combines TRBV19 with TRBJ2-7; a possible D gene is TRBD1 (6 bases). Deletions cut 3 bases from V and 1 base from J, with 16 bases between. This CDR3 comprises 16 residues. Germline V gene sequence: CDR1 LNHDA, CDR2 SQIVND (reference sequence). CDR3 DNA: TGTGCCAGTAGTATCAGGGGCAGTACCCCTTCCTACGAGCAGTACTTC. This translates into CASSIRGSTPSYEQYF.

This clone was observed once. J is TRBJ2-7 and V is TRBV5-1, with D perhaps TRBD1 (6 bases). Germline V gene sequence: CDR1 SGHRS, CDR2 YFSETQ. The CDR3 has 14 amino acids. V was trimmed by 5 bases and J by 4 bases, leaving 16 bases between them. CDR3 coding DNA: TGCGCCAGCAGTCCCCACCTCACAGGGTACGAGCAGTACTTC. Its translation is CASSPHLTGYEQYF.

This rearrangement joins TRBV14 to TRBJ2-1; D might be TRBD2 (5 bases). In germline, CDR1 is SGHDN, CDR2 FVKESK. V was pared by 0 bases and J by 1 base, with 25 bases between. The CDR3 is 21 amino acids. The chain's CDR3 is CASSQDPGQLSGKGSYNEQFF. The CDR3 coding sequence is TGTGCCAGCAGCCAAGATCCCGGGCAACTCTCGGGAAAAGGATCCTACAATGAGCAGTTCTTC.

The rearrangement joins TRBV4-1 to TRBJ2-5; 11 bases are shared with TRBD1. J was trimmed by 4 bases and V by 2 bases; bases with no gene match: 3. The V gene's germline CDR1 is MGHRA and CDR2 YSYEKL. This CDR3 region has 15 residues. Here the CDR3 DNA reads TGCGCCAGCAGCCAACAGGGACAGGGGGTAGAGACCCAGTACTTC. Protein sequence: CASSQQGQGVETQYF.

As regards this clone: An end of the junction differs from the germline gene, which may be a read error. This rearrangement joins TRBV7-3 to TRBJ2-5; the D gene is possibly TRBD2 (6 bases). The CDR3 runs to 16 residues. Germline V CDR1 and CDR2: SGHTA, FQGTGA. CDR3 nucleotides: TGCGCCAGCAGCCCCCGCCTGGGGGAGGCAAGGGAGACCCAGTACTTC. It encodes CASSPRLGEARETQYF.

About this clone itself: A read error may account for a junction end that differs from germline. V gene TRBV7-9 combines with J gene TRBJ1-4; the D is unclear. Per the germline V gene, CDR1 is SEHNR and CDR2 is FQNEAQ (reference sequence). This CDR3 has 10 residues. The CDR3 nucleotides read TGTTCCAGCGGAGCTGAAAAACTGTTTTTT. This encodes CSSGAEKLFF.

This clone was observed a few times. V gene TRBV5-4 combines with J gene TRBJ2-7; D gene unclear. The CDR3 runs 14 residues. The germline V gene encodes CDR1 SGHNT and CDR2 YYREEE (reference sequence). V was cut by 3 bases and J by 5 bases, with 15 bases left in between. In DNA, the CDR3 is TGTGCCAGCAGCTACCGACCGCCTCGGGACGAGCAGTACTTC. Translating it yields CASSYRPPRDEQYF. The variable domain in full, with the rest retrieved from reference TRBV5-4 and TRBJ2-7, is ETGVTQSPTHLIKTRGQQVTLRCSSQSGHNTVSWYQQALGQGPQFIFQYYREEENGRGNFPPRFSGLQFPNYSSELNVNALELDDSALYLCASSYRPPRDEQYFGPGTRLTVT.

The rearrangement joins TRBV5-1 to TRBJ2-2; a possible D gene is TRBD1 (6 bases). The germline gives CDR1 SGHRS, CDR2 YFSETQ. The V and J ends lost 3 bases and 3 bases respectively, with 15 bases between them. The CDR3 has 16 residues. The CDR3: CASSSQGDRDTGELFF. CDR3 coding DNA: TGCGCCAGCAGCTCACAGGGAGATCGGGACACCGGGGAGCTGTTTTTT.

To note about this clone: Other DNA sequences in the same sample also yield this CDR3. The chain recombines TRBV9 with TRBJ2-6; 8 bases agree with TRBD2. Germline V gene lookup returns CDR1 SGDLS and CDR2 YYNGEE. The CDR3 sequence is 16 residues long. V shed 0 bases and J 3 bases; nucleotides not matched to a gene: 2. CDR3 in amino acids: CASSVASGSGANVLTF. The CDR3 nucleotides are TGTGCCAGCAGCGTAGCGAGCGGGAGTGGGGCCAACGTCCTGACTTTC. Drawing the rest from reference TRBV9 and TRBJ2-6, the complete variable domain is DSGVTQTPKHLITATGQRVTLRCSPRSGDLSVYWYQQSLDQGLQFLIQYYNGEERAKGNILERFSAQQFPDLHSELNLSSLELGDSALYFCASSVASGSGANVLTFGAGSRLTVL.

Only one count was recorded for this clone. The genes are TRBV7-2 and TRBJ2-7; no reliable D call. CDR3 size: 12 residues. CDR1 is SGHTA and CDR2 is FQGNSA in the germline V gene. V was clipped by 0 bases and J by 7 bases, with 7 bases between them. The CDR3 loop reads CASSLAFQEQYF. In DNA, the CDR3 is TGTGCCAGCAGCTTAGCGTTCCAGGAGCAGTACTTC.

This clone was seen more than once but under ten times. The chain employs TRBV28 and TRBJ2-5; 9 bases match TRBD2. The J call may be mistaken, given a closer DNA end match to TRBJ2-7. Germline-derived CDR1 and CDR2 are MDHEN and SYDVKM. This CDR3 comprises 20 residues. The CDR3 here is CASSFGRSMTSGLSAYEQYF. The CDR3 coding sequence is TGTGCCAGCAGTTTCGGGCGGAGCATGACTAGCGGCTTAAGCGCCTACGAGCAGTACTTC.

The genes are TRBV28 and TRBJ2-1; 7 positions match TRBD2. V trimming: 6 bases; J trimming: 3 bases; junction bases outside the gene matches: 8. The germline V gene encodes CDR1 MDHEN and CDR2 SYDVKM. The CDR3 covers 15 residues. The CDR3 protein is CASSNGGTGYNEQFF. In DNA, the CDR3 is TGTGCCAGCAGCAACGGGGGGACCGGCTACAATGAGCAGTTCTTC.

The V and J genes are TRBV5-1 and TRBJ2-5; 7 bases map to TRBD2. Germline V gene sequence: CDR1 SGHRS, CDR2 YFSETQ. V gave up 4 bases and J gave up 1 base; unmatched junction bases: 7. The CDR3 extends over 15 amino acids. The CDR3 region is CASSGNSGSQETQYF. The CDR3 DNA reads TGCGCCAGCAGCGGGAATAGCGGGTCCCAAGAGACCCAGTACTTC.